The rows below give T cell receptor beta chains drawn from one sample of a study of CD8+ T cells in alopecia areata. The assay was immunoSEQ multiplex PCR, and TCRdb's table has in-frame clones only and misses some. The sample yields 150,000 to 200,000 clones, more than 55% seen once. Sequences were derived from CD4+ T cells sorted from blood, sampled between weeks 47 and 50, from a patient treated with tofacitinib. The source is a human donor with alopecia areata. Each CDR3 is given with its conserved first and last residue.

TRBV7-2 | CASSVTTGNTGELFF
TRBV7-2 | CASSPGTGTGLNNQPQHF
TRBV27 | CASRIGLDSSEQYF
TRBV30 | CAWSQGQGGSGANVLTF
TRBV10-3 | CAISKGREEKLFF
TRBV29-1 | CSVGAGDSYEQYF
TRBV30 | CAWSRTVNTEAFF
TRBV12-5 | CASGRAGGVEQFF
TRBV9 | CASSVEGINSPLHF
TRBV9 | CASSPEGGLPPDTQYF
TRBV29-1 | CSVKTAVYGYTF
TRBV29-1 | CSVREAGESGTQYF
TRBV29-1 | CSADGTAPFNEQFF
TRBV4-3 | CASSQALAGGPGETQYF
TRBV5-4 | CASSLDRDGGYTF
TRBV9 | CASSAGQGSSYEQYF
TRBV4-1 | CASSQGHVGEQYF
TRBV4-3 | CASSLHPESQYGYTF
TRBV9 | CASSPTSGVTDTQYF
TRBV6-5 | CASSSGRLEAFF
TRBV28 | CASKSGANEKLFF
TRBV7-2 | CASSARALGYIQYF
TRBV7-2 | CASSLAAGRNTEAFF
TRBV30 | CAWTPPSTLRDEQFF
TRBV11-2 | CASSFISTSNNEQFF
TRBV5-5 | CASSRTSMNTEAFF
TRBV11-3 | CASSFHRDGEQYF
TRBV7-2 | CASSLGLPGNYGYTF
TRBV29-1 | CSVDSGAGETQYF
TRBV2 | CASSGQGAYTGELFF